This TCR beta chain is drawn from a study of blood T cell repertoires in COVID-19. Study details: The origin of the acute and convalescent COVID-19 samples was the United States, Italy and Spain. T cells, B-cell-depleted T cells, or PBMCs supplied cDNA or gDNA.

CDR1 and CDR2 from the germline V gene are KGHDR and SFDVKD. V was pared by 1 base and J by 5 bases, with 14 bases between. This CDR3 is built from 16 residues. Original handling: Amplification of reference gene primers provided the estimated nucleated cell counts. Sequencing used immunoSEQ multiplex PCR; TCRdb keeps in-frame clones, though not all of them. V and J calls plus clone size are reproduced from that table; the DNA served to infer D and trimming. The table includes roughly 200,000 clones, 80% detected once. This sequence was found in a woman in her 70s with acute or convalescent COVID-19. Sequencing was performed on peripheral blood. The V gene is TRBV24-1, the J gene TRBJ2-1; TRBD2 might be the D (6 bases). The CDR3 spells CATSDFVAGQNNEQFF. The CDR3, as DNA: TGTGCCACCAGTGATTTCGTCGCGGGGCAAAACAATGAGCAGTTCTTC.